This is a list of T cell receptor beta chains from one sample in a study of blood T cell repertoires in COVID-19. TCRdb's copy holds only in-frame clones and misses some; the assay was immunoSEQ multiplex PCR. The sample yields about 250,000 clones, 82% seen once. Source material: peripheral blood. Receptors originate from a woman older than 75 with active or convalescent COVID-19. Each CDR3 is given with its conserved first and last residue. D genes are given only for firm matches. Clone sizes are given selectively: once, few, many, or a class where the clone is expanded.

V gene,J gene,clone size,D gene,CDR3 length,CDR3 protein,CDR3 DNA
TRBV23-1,TRBJ1-5,-,-,15,CASSHLGLWDQPQHF,TGCGCCAGCAGTCATCTGGGACTATGGGATCAGCCCCAGCATTTT
TRBV2,TRBJ1-1,-,-,14,CASNRRMSGTEAFF,TGTGCCAGCAATCGTAGGATGTCGGGCACTGAAGCTTTCTTT
TRBV5-1,TRBJ2-1,-,-,13,CASSLEAFANSFF,TGCGCCAGCAGCTTGGAAGCCTTCGCGAACTCGTTCTTC
TRBV6-2/TRBV6-3,TRBJ2-2,-,-,12,CASSYHAGELFF,TGTGCCAGCAGTTATCATGCCGGGGAGCTGTTTTTT
TRBV5-1,TRBJ2-2,-,-,17,CVSSLAAGATNTGELFF,TGCGTCAGCAGCTTGGCCGCGGGGGCGACAAACACCGGGGAGCTGTTTTTT
TRBV5-1,TRBJ2-1,-,TRBD2,16,CASSLAGLAGQDEQFF,TGCGCCAGCAGCTTGGCCGGACTAGCGGGTCAGGATGAGCAGTTCTTC
TRBV28,TRBJ2-5,-,TRBD2,13,CASSRGDYSPQYF,TGTGCCAGCAGTCGAGGGGACTACTCGCCCCAGTACTTC
TRBV30,TRBJ1-6,-,TRBD1,13,CAWEQGIGSPLHF,TGTGCCTGGGAACAGGGGATAGGATCACCCCTCCACTTT
TRBV5-1,TRBJ2-7,-,-,12,CASSLDHYEQYF,TGCGCCAGCAGCTTGGATCACTACGAGCAGTACTTC
TRBV5-1,TRBJ2-6,-,TRBD1,19,CASSVGQGRWTSGANVLTF,TGCGCCAGCAGCGTAGGACAGGGGAGGTGGACTTCTGGGGCCAACGTCCTGACTTTC
TRBV3-1/TRBV3-2,TRBJ1-2,-,-,15,CASSETQGVWYGYTF,TGTGCCAGCAGCGAAACCCAGGGTGTATGGTATGGCTACACCTTC
TRBV28,TRBJ1-1,-,-,15,CASSLFNSGGPEAFF,TGTGCCAGCAGTTTATTTAACAGTGGCGGGCCTGAAGCTTTCTTT
TRBV3-1/TRBV3-2,TRBJ2-5,-,TRBD2,15,CASSQGGTNQETQYF,TGTGCCAGCAGCCAAGGCGGGACTAACCAAGAGACCCAGTACTTC
TRBV13,TRBJ2-1,-,TRBD2,16,CASSPVLLAGSNEQFF,TGTGCCAGCAGCCCCGTCCTACTAGCGGGGTCGAATGAGCAGTTCTTC
TRBV29-1,TRBJ1-2,-,TRBD1,10,CSAGTDGYTF,TGCAGCGCAGGGACAGATGGCTACACCTTC
TRBV19,TRBJ1-1,-,-,13,CASNNGRGTEAFF,TGTGCCAGTAATAACGGGCGGGGGACTGAAGCTTTCTTT
TRBV5-8,TRBJ1-1,once,TRBD1,16,CASSLLPGQANTEAFF,TGTGCCAGCAGCCTCCTTCCGGGACAGGCGAACACTGAAGCTTTCTTT
TRBV28,TRBJ2-7,-,-,16,CASSFPGGARPYEQYF,TGTGCCAGCAGTTTCCCCGGGGGAGCGAGACCCTACGAGCAGTACTTC
TRBV6-5,TRBJ1-6,-,-,14,CASGLEGINSPLHF,TGTGCCAGCGGTTTGGAGGGGATTAATTCACCCCTCCACTTT
TRBV2,TRBJ1-2,-,-,12,CASSDKGSRPTF,TGTGCCAGCAGTGATAAGGGGTCACGGCCGACTTTC
TRBV2,TRBJ2-2,-,TRBD2,14,CASRRTSGTGELFF,TGTGCCAGCAGGCGGACTAGCGGGACCGGGGAGCTGTTTTTT
TRBV4-1,TRBJ1-5,few,-,14,CASSQVQGGQPQHF,TGCGCCAGCAGCCAAGTACAGGGCGGTCAGCCCCAGCATTTT
TRBV10-3,TRBJ1-4,-,-,13,CAISESAELQLFF,TGTGCCATCAGTGAGTCGGCGGAACTTCAACTGTTTTTT
TRBV19,TRBJ1-5,-,-,14,CASSLEVLNQPQHF,TGTGCCAGTAGTTTGGAGGTCTTGAATCAGCCCCAGCATTTT
TRBV7-9,TRBJ2-2,-,TRBD2,19,CASRQDRRASGFDTGELFF,TGTGCCAGCAGGCAAGATCGGCGGGCTAGCGGGTTCGACACCGGGGAGCTGTTTTTT
TRBV19,TRBJ1-2,-,TRBD1,13,CASIRTGGHGYTF,TGTGCCAGTATCCGGACAGGGGGACATGGCTACACCTTC
TRBV28,TRBJ1-1,-,TRBD1,13,CASSRTGPMRAFF,TGTGCCAGCAGTCGGACAGGGCCTATGCGAGCTTTCTTT
TRBV5-6,TRBJ2-7,-,-,12,CASSLTQGEQYF,TGTGCCAGCAGCTTAACCCAGGGCGAGCAGTACTTC
TRBV5-8,TRBJ1-5,-,TRBD1,14,CASSEDRGNQPQHF,TGTGCCAGCAGCGAAGACAGGGGCAATCAGCCCCAGCATTTT
TRBV6-1,TRBJ2-7,-,-,15,CASSESSGREYEQYF,TGTGCCAGCAGTGAATCCAGTGGGAGAGAGTACGAGCAGTACTTC
TRBV3-1/TRBV3-2,TRBJ1-1,-,-,14,CASSQGHLNTEAFF,TGTGCCAGCAGCCAAGGACATCTGAACACTGAAGCTTTCTTT
TRBV15,TRBJ1-2,-,TRBD1,15,CATSSPDDRGYGYTF,TGTGCCACCAGCAGTCCTGATGACAGGGGCTATGGCTACACCTTC
TRBV15,TRBJ1-4,-,-,16,CATSRDYSEAAEKLFF,TGTGCCACCAGCAGAGATTATTCCGAGGCGGCTGAAAAACTGTTTTTT
TRBV9,TRBJ1-5,-,TRBD1,19,CASSVEDPGTGGSRQPQHF,TGTGCCAGCAGCGTAGAAGATCCCGGGACAGGGGGCAGCCGTCAGCCCCAGCATTTT
TRBV24-1,TRBJ2-7,-,-,14,CATSLGRGVHEQYF,TGTGCCACCAGCCTGGGGCGGGGAGTCCACGAGCAGTACTTC
TRBV2,TRBJ1-1,-,TRBD1,14,CASREDRSNTEAFF,TGTGCCAGCAGGGAGGACAGGAGTAACACTGAAGCTTTCTTT
TRBV9,TRBJ1-3,-,TRBD1,17,CASSPHTGQGTGNTIYF,TGTGCCAGCAGCCCTCATACGGGACAGGGGACTGGAAACACCATATATTTT
TRBV5-1,TRBJ2-1,-,TRBD1,15,CASSPDRVYYNEQFF,TGCGCCAGCAGCCCTGACAGGGTCTACTACAATGAGCAGTTCTTC
TRBV4-1,TRBJ2-3,-,TRBD2,16,CASSQRTSGSIDTQYF,TGCGCCAGCAGCCAAAGGACTAGCGGGAGTATAGATACGCAGTATTTT
TRBV3-1/TRBV3-2,TRBJ1-2,-,-,15,CASSQKQGIFYGYTF,TGTGCCAGCAGCCAAAAACAGGGAATTTTCTATGGCTACACCTTC
TRBV5-4,TRBJ1-1,-,-,14,CASSSGDIYTEAFF,TGTGCCAGCAGCTCAGGGGACATTTACACTGAAGCTTTCTTT
TRBV28,TRBJ2-5,-,TRBD1,14,CASSFPLTGGTQYF,TGTGCCAGCAGTTTTCCCCTGACAGGGGGGACCCAGTACTTC
TRBV13,TRBJ2-7,once,TRBD2,15,CASRSGTSGRSEQYF,TGTGCCAGCAGATCCGGGACTAGCGGGAGGAGCGAGCAGTACTTC
TRBV3-1/TRBV3-2,TRBJ1-2,-,-,14,CASSLYRGRGGYTF,TGTGCCAGCAGCCTGTATCGGGGCAGGGGCGGCTACACCTTC
TRBV28,TRBJ2-2,-,-,12,CASRSADGELFF,TGTGCCAGCAGGTCAGCGGACGGGGAGCTGTTTTTT
TRBV29-1,TRBJ2-2,-,-,12,CSVGLSTGELFF,TGCAGCGTTGGTCTCTCTACCGGGGAGCTGTTTTTT
TRBV2,TRBJ1-2,-,-,12,CASSESPYGYTF,TGTGCCAGCAGTGAGTCTCCCTATGGCTACACCTTC
TRBV25-1,TRBJ1-6,once,-,12,CASRQTNSPLHF,TGTGCCAGCCGACAGACTAATTCACCCCTCCACTTT
TRBV5-5,TRBJ2-7,-,TRBD1,16,CASSFGRDRVSSEQYF,TGTGCCAGCAGTTTCGGCCGGGACAGGGTTTCGAGCGAGCAGTACTTC
TRBV5-4,TRBJ2-7,-,TRBD1,14,CASSWTGTVYEQYF,TGTGCCAGCAGCTGGACCGGGACAGTCTACGAGCAGTACTTC